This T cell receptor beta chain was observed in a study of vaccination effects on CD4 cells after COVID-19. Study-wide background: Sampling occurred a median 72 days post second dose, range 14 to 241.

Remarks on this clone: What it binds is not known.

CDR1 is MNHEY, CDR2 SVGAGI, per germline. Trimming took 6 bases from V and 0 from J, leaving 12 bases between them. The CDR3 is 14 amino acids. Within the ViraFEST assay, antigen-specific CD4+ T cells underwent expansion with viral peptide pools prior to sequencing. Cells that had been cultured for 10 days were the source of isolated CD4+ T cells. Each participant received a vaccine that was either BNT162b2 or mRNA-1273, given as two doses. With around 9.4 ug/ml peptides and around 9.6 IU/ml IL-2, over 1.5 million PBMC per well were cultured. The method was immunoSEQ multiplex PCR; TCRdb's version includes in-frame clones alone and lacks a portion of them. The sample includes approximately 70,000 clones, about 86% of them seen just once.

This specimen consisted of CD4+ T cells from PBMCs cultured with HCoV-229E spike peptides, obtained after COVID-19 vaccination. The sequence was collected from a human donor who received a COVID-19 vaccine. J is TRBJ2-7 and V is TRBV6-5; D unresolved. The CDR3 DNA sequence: TGTGCCAGCAGGGCAAGAGCTAGCTCCTACGAGCAGTACGTC. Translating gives CASRARASSYEQYV.